This T cell receptor (beta chain) derives from a study of cytomegalovirus exposure and HLA in healthy donors. Study background: About 85 million unique TCR sequences came from HLA-typed donors in an early release.

Germline V gene data show CDR1 as SGHRS and CDR2 as YFSETQ. This CDR3 is built from 14 residues. V shed 4 bases and J shed 1 base, with 11 bases lying between them. With 60 Vbeta and 13 Jbeta primers, the PCR was carried out. Sequencing used immunoSEQ multiplex PCR; TCRdb keeps in-frame clones, though not all of them. This sample yields fewer than 120,000 clones, of which approximately 84% are seen a single time; around 2% belongs to the top ten. Sequencing input: PBMCs. This receptor was identified in a man aged 35-49 years in good health and CMV-seronegative. The chain recombines TRBV5-1 with TRBJ1-1; possibly TRBD1 for D (6 bases). The DNA for the CDR3 is TGCGCCAGCAGCATGCCGGGACAGAACACTGAAGCTTTCTTT. Protein: CASSMPGQNTEAFF.